The entry below gives a single TCR beta chain sequence along with its context. The source of the sample is a study of blood T cell repertoires in COVID-19. Study information: Sites across the United States, Italy and Spain contributed samples from acute and convalescent COVID-19. PBMCs, B-cell-depleted T cells, or T cells were the source of the cDNA or gDNA that made up the material.

The Seattle site enrolled patients during active infection and followed them longitudinally. Trimming at V came to 7 bases and at J to 8 bases, leaving 10 bases not matched to a gene. Germline assignment: CDR1 MNHEY and CDR2 SMNVEV (reference sequence). The CDR3 extends over 13 amino acids. Authors' data handling: Quantification of nucleated cells was approximated via reference gene primer amplification. Clones were read by immunoSEQ multiplex PCR, and TCRdb kept only the in-frame ones, dropping some. From that table come the V and J calls and clone size; the DNA was used to work out D and trimming. The sample has tens of thousands of clones; 75% to 90% are singletons.

The chain carries TRBV27 and TRBJ1-2; 7 bases line up with TRBD1. Sequencing used peripheral blood. The source of this sequence is a man between 60 and 75 years old with COVID-19, enrolled during active disease. The CDR3 DNA reads as TGTGCCAGCACCGAAAAGGGGGCGAGGGGCTACACCTTC. Its protein is CASTEKGARGYTF.